This TCR beta chain comes out of a study of OX40 agonist ivuxolimab in advanced cancers. This CDR3 spans 15 amino acids. CDR1 is SGHTS, CDR2 YDEGEE, per germline. Trimming removed 5 bases at V and 3 bases at J, with 18 bases between. Assay used: immunoSEQ multiplex PCR; TCRdb lists only in-frame clones, some missing. This sample yields 40,000 to 45,000 clones, of which about 86% are seen a single time; roughly 22% belongs to the top ten. This clonotype was obtained from an adult with an advanced solid tumor such as melanoma, head and neck, liver or kidney cancer. J is TRBJ2-7 and V is TRBV5-8; D remains ambiguous. Sequenced here: CD4+ or CD8+ T cells sorted from blood, sampled in a trial of the OX40 agonist ivuxolimab. DNA of the CDR3: TGTGCCAGCAGACTCCCCGGCGGAGTTAGCTACGAGCAGTACTTC. It translates to CASRLPGGVSYEQYF.